The rows below give T cell receptor beta chains drawn from one sample of a study of T cell changes during pregnancy in multiple sclerosis. Assay used: immunoSEQ multiplex PCR; TCRdb lists only in-frame clones, some missing. The sample includes approximately 41,000 clones, about 95% of them seen just once. The sequences come from CD4+ T cells from peripheral blood mononuclear cells, collected in the second trimester of pregnancy. These receptors all stem from a female donor with multiple sclerosis, enrolled in a pregnancy study. Each CDR3 is given with its conserved first and last residue. The D gene is left open where the match is weak. Expanded clones are given a class, and other clones once, few, many or no size at all.

V gene	clone size	CDR3 length	J gene	D gene	CDR3 DNA	CDR3 protein
TRBV5-1	-	15	TRBJ1-2	-	TGCGCCAGCAGCTTGGAATCAGGGGCTGCTAAGTACTACACCTTC	CASSLESGAAKYYTF
TRBV7-9	-	17	TRBJ2-4	-	TGTGCCAGCAGCTTAGTGGGGGGGGCGGGAGCCAAAAACATTCAGTACTTC	CASSLVGGAGAKNIQYF
TRBV2	-	11	TRBJ2-7	-	TGTGCCAGCAGTGATTACTACGAGCAGTACTTC	CASSDYYEQYF
TRBV29-1	-	15	TRBJ2-5	TRBD1	TGCAGCGTTGAAATTGGGACAGGGGTGGGCGAGACCCAGTACTTC	CSVEIGTGVGETQYF
TRBV9	once	18	TRBJ1-3	TRBD1	TGTGCCAGCAGCGGCAGGGACAGAACTAAAGACTCTGGAAACACCATATATTTT	CASSGRDRTKDSGNTIYF
TRBV5-3	-	13	TRBJ1-2	-	TGTGCCAGAAGCTTTCGCAGAAGCTATGGCTACACCTTC	CARSFRRSYGYTF
TRBV5-1	-	13	TRBJ2-5	TRBD2	TGCGCCAGCAGCTTGGACGGGGGGAAGACCCAGTACTTC	CASSLDGGKTQYF
TRBV5-4	-	15	TRBJ1-5	-	TGTGCCAGCAGCTTGGGTCCGAGGGGCAATCAGCCCCAGCATTTT	CASSLGPRGNQPQHF
TRBV11-2	-	15	TRBJ2-1	-	TGTGCCAGCAGCTTAGGTCGGACTCCGCGGGGAGAGCAGTTCTTC	CASSLGRTPRGEQFF
TRBV7-3	-	17	TRBJ2-3	TRBD2	TGTGCCAGCAGCGCGGGGACTAGCGGGAGGGGAACAGATACGCAGTATTTT	CASSAGTSGRGTDTQYF
TRBV7-3	-	15	TRBJ2-7	TRBD2	TGTGCCAGCAGCCCGGATGGACTAGCGGGGGACGAGCAGTACTTC	CASSPDGLAGDEQYF
TRBV12-2	-	18	TRBJ1-1	-	TGTGCAAGTCGCTTTGGACAGGGTCTGACTAAGTTGAACACTGAAGCTTTCTTT	CASRFGQGLTKLNTEAFF
TRBV6-6	-	13	TRBJ2-1	-	TGTGCCAGCGCACAGGGGAGGTACAATGAGCAGTTCTTC	CASAQGRYNEQFF
TRBV5-4	once	13	TRBJ1-2	TRBD1	TGTGCCAGCAGCAACCGGGACAGGGTTGGCTACACCTTC	CASSNRDRVGYTF
TRBV6-1	-	12	TRBJ2-7	-	TGTGCCAGCAGTGCCCGAGACGGGGAGCAGTACTTC	CASSARDGEQYF
TRBV7-2	-	16	TRBJ1-2	TRBD1	TGTGCCAGCAGCTTAGGCAGGGGGACGGAAGATTATGGCTACACCTTC	CASSLGRGTEDYGYTF
TRBV2	-	14	TRBJ2-2	-	TGTGCCAGCAGTGAAAGCCTGACTACCGGGGAGCTGTTTTTT	CASSESLTTGELFF
TRBV10-3	-	14	TRBJ2-7	TRBD2	TGTGCCATCAGTGATTCTGGACTAGCGTACGAGCAGTACTTC	CAISDSGLAYEQYF
TRBV5-5	-	18	TRBJ2-6	-	TGTGCCAGCAGCTTGGTATCCACAGGTTCCTCTGGGGCCAACGTCCTGACTTTC	CASSLVSTGSSGANVLTF
TRBV18	-	15	TRBJ1-1	-	TGTGCCAGCTCACCGGAGGGCAGGGAGAACACTGAAGCTTTCTTT	CASSPEGRENTEAFF
TRBV10-3	-	14	TRBJ2-7	-	TGTGCCATCAGTGAGGGACTGCACTCCTACGAGCAGTACTTC	CAISEGLHSYEQYF
TRBV5-1	-	14	TRBJ2-2	-	TGCGCCAGCAGCTTGGGACATTACACCGGGGAGCTGTTTTTT	CASSLGHYTGELFF
TRBV29-1	few	13	TRBJ2-3	TRBD1	TGCAGCGCCCGGACAGGGAGCACAGATACGCAGTATTTT	CSARTGSTDTQYF
TRBV10-1	-	17	TRBJ1-2	TRBD1	TGCGCCAGCAGTGAGTCGCCGGGACAGGGAAGGAACTATGGCTACACCTTC	CASSESPGQGRNYGYTF
TRBV12-5	-	15	TRBJ2-2	TRBD2	TGTGCTAGTGGTTGGCGGGGGGGAAGAATCGGGGAGCTGTTTTTT	CASGWRGGRIGELFF
TRBV5-4	-	16	TRBJ2-2	TRBD2	TGTGCCAGCAGCTTGGAGCCCCTAGCGGGGGGCGGGGAGCTGTTTTTT	CASSLEPLAGGGELFF
TRBV6-5	-	15	TRBJ2-7	TRBD1	TGTGCCAGCAGTTACCCAGGACAGGGGACCTACGAGCAGTACTTC	CASSYPGQGTYEQYF
TRBV6-5	once	12	TRBJ2-1	-	TGTGCCAGCAGACGGGGATACAATGAGCAGTTCTTC	CASRRGYNEQFF
TRBV11-2	-	18	TRBJ2-2	TRBD1	TGTGCCAGCAGCTTAGTACGTCTAGGACAGGGGGCTGTCGGGGAGCTGTTTTTT	CASSLVRLGQGAVGELFF
TRBV19	-	14	TRBJ2-7	-	TGTGCCAGTAGTGCGTCGGCGGTATCCTACGAGCAGTACTTC	CASSASAVSYEQYF
TRBV6-4	-	13	TRBJ2-7	-	TGTGCCAGCCCCGCGGGACAGACCTACGAGCAGTACTTC	CASPAGQTYEQYF
TRBV4-1	-	16	TRBJ1-2	-	TGCGCCAGCAGCCAAATAGGGCCAGGGGTGGACTATGGCTACACCTTC	CASSQIGPGVDYGYTF
TRBV14	-	17	TRBJ2-1	TRBD2	TGTGCCAGCAGCCCCAGAGGGGACGGGGGGTTTTACAATGAGCAGTTCTTC	CASSPRGDGGFYNEQFF
TRBV29-1	-	13	TRBJ2-1	-	TGCAGCTCTCGGTCGAGCTCCTACAATGAGCAGTTCTTC	CSSRSSSYNEQFF
TRBV5-1	-	14	TRBJ2-2	-	TGCGCCAGCAGCTCGGACAGGAACACCGGGGAGCTGTTTTTT	CASSSDRNTGELFF
TRBV7-3	-	15	TRBJ2-3	TRBD2	TGTGCCAGCAGCCGGTTAGCGGGGAGCACAGATACGCAGTATTTT	CASSRLAGSTDTQYF
TRBV5-8	-	12	TRBJ1-5	-	TGTGCCAGCAGCGTTATAAATCAGCCCCAGCATTTT	CASSVINQPQHF
TRBV7-9	-	14	TRBJ2-5	TRBD2	TGTGCCAGCAGTTTAGGACTAGCGGAAAAGACCCAGTACTTC	CASSLGLAEKTQYF
TRBV29-1	-	11	TRBJ2-7	-	TGCAGCGGGGCCGATTCCTACGAGCAGTACTTC	CSGADSYEQYF
TRBV7-2	-	14	TRBJ2-1	-	TGTGCCAGCAGCTTATCCCGGGACTACAATGAGCAGTTCTTC	CASSLSRDYNEQFF
TRBV7-9	-	17	TRBJ1-4	TRBD1	TGTGCCAGCAGTCAGACGACAGGGCTCAGCGGTCTTGAAAAACTGTTTTTT	CASSQTTGLSGLEKLFF
TRBV4-1	-	16	TRBJ1-4	-	TGCGCCAGCAGCCAAGAAGGAACGATTAAACAGGAAAAACTGTTTTTT	CASSQEGTIKQEKLFF
TRBV10-2	-	14	TRBJ2-3	TRBD2	TGCGCCAGCAGTGAAACGGGAGGGAGGTATACGCAGTATTTT	CASSETGGRYTQYF
TRBV28	-	15	TRBJ1-5	TRBD1	TGTGCCAGCAGACCTCGGACAGGGTCTGCCCAGCCCCAGCATTTT	CASRPRTGSAQPQHF
TRBV5-1	-	15	TRBJ2-1	-	TGCGCCAGCAGCTTGTCACAGGGTCCCTACAATGAGCAGTTCTTC	CASSLSQGPYNEQFF
TRBV27	-	13	TRBJ2-1	TRBD2	TGTGCCAGCAGCCCCGTTAGCGGGGATGAGCAGTTCTTC	CASSPVSGDEQFF
TRBV10-3	-	15	TRBJ1-2	TRBD1	TGTGCCATCAGTCCCAGTCTGACAGGGGGCTATGGCTACACCTTC	CAISPSLTGGYGYTF
TRBV11-2	-	14	TRBJ2-2	-	TGTGCCAGCAGCTTACTAGGGAACACCGGGGAGCTGTTTTTT	CASSLLGNTGELFF
TRBV2	-	11	TRBJ2-7	-	TGTGCCAGCAGCTACAGCTACGAGCAGTACTTC	CASSYSYEQYF
TRBV6-6	-	16	TRBJ1-5	TRBD1	TGTGCCAGCAGTTTCCGACAGGGTGAAGGCAATCAGCCCCAGCATTTT	CASSFRQGEGNQPQHF
TRBV5-1	few	15	TRBJ2-7	-	TGCGCCAGCAGCCTGGGGGCGGGGAGGGCCTACGAGCAGTACTTC	CASSLGAGRAYEQYF
TRBV7-2	-	13	TRBJ2-7	-	TGTGCCAGCAGAAGGACAGCTTCCTACGAGCAGTACTTC	CASRRTASYEQYF
TRBV30	-	15	TRBJ2-2	TRBD1	TGTGCCTGGAGCCTCACGGACAGGGATGCCGGGGAGCTGTTTTTT	CAWSLTDRDAGELFF